This T cell receptor (beta chain) was obtained from a study of vaccination effects on CD4 cells after COVID-19. Study-level background: Sampling occurred a median 72 days post second dose, range 14 to 241.

With the ViraFEST assay, the study expanded antigen-specific CD4+ T cells using viral peptide pools, then sequenced them. Subsequent to a culture period of around eleven days, CD4+ T cells were isolated. The cohort was immunized with two doses of either the BNT162b2 or mRNA-1273 vaccine. Vaccine recipients, nucleocapsid antibody negative, had no prior SARS-CoV-2 infection. Around 2.2 million PBMC per well received approximately 11 IU/ml IL-2 and 9.5 to 10 ug/ml peptides in culture. Half of the medium was exchanged for IL-2 medium on both days 3 and 7. Data came from immunoSEQ multiplex PCR; TCRdb stores just in-frame clones and leaves some out. The sample has fewer than 85,000 clones; roughly 79% are singletons. A word on this clone: What it binds is not known.

The CDR3 runs 13 residues. Germline V gene data show CDR1 as MNHNY and CDR2 as SVGAGI (reference sequence). Trimming removed 3 bases at V and 3 bases at J, with 6 bases between. The TCR sequence derives from a human donor who received a COVID-19 vaccine. V usage is TRBV6-6 and J usage is TRBJ1-5; D gene uncertain. Sequencing used CD4+ T cells from PBMCs cultured with HCoV-OC43 spike peptides, obtained after COVID-19 vaccination. Subset noted: HCoV-OC43 spike overlapping peptide pool stimulation. Written as DNA, the CDR3 is TGTGCCAGCAGTTATAACACCAATCAGCCCCAGCATTTT. It translates to CASSYNTNQPQHF.